Below, one T cell receptor (beta chain) is given with its context. It lacks a known antigen. Base qualities are not recorded, but no much larger clone differs from it by a single base. The data were taken from a study of blood T cell repertoires in COVID-19 (dated by TCRdb to the early 2020s). Describing the broader study: Samples covering the acute and convalescent phases of COVID-19 were provided by collaborators in the United States, Italy and Spain. The prospective study material was composed of cDNA or gDNA derived from T cells, B-cell-depleted T cells, or PBMCs. Deeply sampled blood TCRbeta repertoires from subjects exposed to, actively infected with, or recovered from COVID-19 were included in the dataset. The repertoires were released in a freely available public database intended as a resource for research on the immune response to SARS-CoV-2. The samples were drawn from the first 160 participants of the ongoing ImmuneRACE study and from 950 to 1,500 subjects provided by 6 global collaborators. The sample metadata nearly always contained a de-identified subject ID, COVID-19 status, age in years and sex. HLA class I and class II types, where available, came from metadata supplied by the sample provider rather than from assay-based typing. The study at large found these results: How much clinical and demographic metadata was included differed by source and by participant, and the metadata was provided uncurated.

Each collaborating institution followed its own protocols to collect whole blood in K2EDTA tubes. For TCRbeta analysis, collaborators shipped samples in one of three forms: frozen whole blood, isolated PBMCs, or DNA extracted from either of those sample types. The immunoSEQ Assay, a bias-controlled multiplex PCR, was used to amplify TCRbeta CDR3 regions from genomic DNA. The original methods were these. Nucleated cell counts per sample were estimated from amplification of reference gene primers within the assay. Sequence reads were collapsed and filtered to measure the absolute abundance of every unique TCRbeta CDR3 rearrangement. Productive Simpson clonality was computed per sample as the square root of Simpson's diversity index over productive rearrangements. The immuneACCESS repertoire file appears here via TCRdb, limited to in-frame rearrangements. These files lack a portion of the clones; in checked studies, under half of the deficit traces to unresolved V genes, and the cause of the others is not known. D and trimming were read from the DNA, whereas the V and J calls and clone size are those reported in that table. The sample table lists more than 95,000 clones, approximately 90% of them with a count of one. Clones ranked in the top ten supply less than 2% of the sample.

Based on the germline V gene, the CDR1 and CDR2 sequences are MNHEY and SVGAGI. Its CDR3 holds 15 amino acids, cysteine through phenylalanine. The CDR3 DNA has 45 bases and is translated from base 1. V loses 2 bases at its end and J loses 4 bases; junction bases beyond the gene matches: 6. This clonotype was sampled from a man aged 60 to 69 with acute or convalescent COVID-19. The sequence is built from TRBV6-5 and TRBJ1-2, with 8 central nucleotides matching TRBD1. The material sequenced was peripheral blood. The nucleotide sequence is given as TGTGCCAGCAGTTACCGGCCCGGGACAGGCTATGGCTACACCTTC. It encodes CASSYRPGTGYGYTF.